The 26 T cell receptor beta chains presented below share a single source sample, sequenced in a study of cytomegalovirus exposure and HLA in healthy donors. The PCR used 60 Vbeta and 13 Jbeta primers. TCRdb keeps only in-frame clones here, not all; method: immunoSEQ multiplex PCR. The data hold some 190,000 clones, with 65% to 85% observed a single time. The sequencing sample was made of PBMCs. All receptors come from a boy younger than 10 in good health and CMV-seronegative.

The J gene is TRBJ1-5, the V gene TRBV7-2; unclear D gene. The V gene's germline CDR1 is SGHTA and CDR2 FQGNSA. The CDR3 has 14 residues. Trimming stripped 1 base from V and 4 bases from J, with 8 bases between. The CDR3, as DNA: TGTGCCAGCAGCTTAGGGAGGCCGAATCAGCCCCAGCATTTT. This gives the protein CASSLGRPNQPQHF. Full variable domain (remainder filled in from reference TRBV7-2 and TRBJ1-5): GAGVSQSPSNKVTEKGKDVELRCDPISGHTALYWYRQSLGQGLEFLIYFQGNSAPDKSGLPSDRFSAERTGGSVSTLTIQRTQQEDSAVYLCASSLGRPNQPQHFGDGTRLSIL.

The gene calls are TRBV4-3 and TRBJ1-2, with D perhaps TRBD1 (5 bases). The CDR3 has 15 amino acids. Germline loops: CDR1 LGHNA, CDR2 YSLEER. Trimming took off 0 bases at V and 4 bases at J, with 12 bases between the two ends. The CDR3: CASSQDSPGGYGYTF. The CDR3 coding sequence is TGCGCCAGCAGCCAAGATTCCCCCGGGGGCTATGGCTACACCTTC.

J is TRBJ2-7 and V is TRBV19; 10 bases line up with TRBD1. The V and J ends lost 6 bases and 3 bases, in that order; junction bases with no gene match: 2. The V gene's germline CDR1 is LNHDA and CDR2 SQIVND (reference sequence). The CDR3 extends over 13 amino acids. The CDR3 here is CASRGQGNYEQYF. The CDR3 region has the DNA TGTGCCAGTAGGGGACAGGGGAACTACGAGCAGTACTTC.

The chain combines TRBV5-1 with TRBJ2-3, with 8 bases fitting TRBD2. V lost 1 base, J lost 2 bases, and 9 bases stayed unmatched. The germline CDR1 and CDR2 sequences are SGHRS and YFSETQ. This CDR3 is 17 amino acids long. The CDR3 bases are TGCGCCAGCAGCTTGAAGCCTGTAGCGGGGCCCACAGATACGCAGTATTTT. Its translation is CASSLKPVAGPTDTQYF.

This clone has just a few counts. The chain couples TRBV5-4 to TRBJ1-1; unclear D gene. This CDR3 is built from 15 residues. V was clipped by 3 bases and J by 1 base, with 13 bases between them. The V gene's germline CDR1 is SGHNT and CDR2 YYREEE (reference sequence). The CDR3 nucleotides are TGTGCCAGCAGCTATTGGGAGGGCCAGAACACTGAAGCTTTCTTT. Encoded protein: CASSYWEGQNTEAFF.

This chain links TRBV5-4 with TRBJ2-5, with 11 nucleotides matching TRBD2. J lost 4 bases, V lost 6 bases, and 8 bases had no gene match. Germline CDR1 is SGHNT and CDR2 is YYREEE (reference sequence). This CDR3 is 15 amino acids long. The CDR3 region has the DNA TGTGCCAGCACCACTAGCGGGAGAGAGGGAGAGACCCAGTACTTC. It translates to CASTTSGREGETQYF.

The chain recombines TRBV29-1 with TRBJ2-3, with a possible D match to TRBD2 (6 bases). The CDR3 totals 13 residues. V was trimmed by 6 bases and J by 2 bases, leaving 12 bases between them. The germline V gene encodes CDR1 SQVTM and CDR2 ANQGSEA. Written as DNA, the CDR3 is TGCAGCGTAAGGCGGGGAGACACAGATACGCAGTATTTT. The encoded protein is CSVRRGDTDTQYF.

The rearrangement uses TRBV9 and TRBJ1-1, with D perhaps matching TRBD1 (6 bases). The CDR3 is 14 amino acids. Germline-derived CDR1 and CDR2 are SGDLS and YYNGEE. V dropped 3 bases and J dropped 4 bases, with 13 bases sitting between them. CDR3 amino acids: CASSAGGGGTEAFF. DNA of the CDR3: TGTGCCAGCAGCGCCGGGGGAGGGGGCACTGAAGCTTTCTTT.

The chain employs TRBV6-6 and TRBJ2-3; D uncertain. The ends were cut back, 10 bases at V and 0 bases at J, with 8 bases in the middle. The CDR3 runs 12 residues. From germline, CDR1 is MNHNY and CDR2 SVGAGI (reference sequence). The DNA for the CDR3 is TGTGCCATTTCGACTAGCACAGATACGCAGTATTTT. Amino acids: CAISTSTDTQYF.

CDR3 in DNA: TGTGCCAGAAGCACCAGACAGGGGAGCTCCTACGAGCAGTACTTC. Amino acids: CARSTRQGSSYEQYF. The rearrangement links TRBV5-3 to TRBJ2-7; TRBD1 aligns across 8 bases. TRBV5-3 carries the ORF label, with uncertain function. This CDR3 comprises 15 residues. J was trimmed by 0 bases and V by 4 bases; bases with no gene match: 6.

The genes are TRBV7-6 and TRBJ2-1; D is uncertain. CDR3 length: 13 amino acids. CDR1 SGHVS and CDR2 FNYEAQ come from the germline V gene. The V end was cut by 3 bases, the J end by 1 base, with 4 bases between. CDR3 sequence (DNA): TGTGCCAGCAGCTTCCAATCCTACAATGAGCAGTTCTTC. It translates to CASSFQSYNEQFF.

The CDR3 DNA reads as TGTGCCAGCCAGATTACAGCTAACTATGGCTACACCTTC. Its protein is CASQITANYGYTF. The genes are TRBV28 and TRBJ1-2; D unclear. This CDR3 region has 13 residues. Germline V gene sequence: CDR1 MDHEN, CDR2 SYDVKM. Between the trimmed V and J ends, which lost 8 bases and 0 bases, there was a span of 10 bases.

This clone was seen a few times. V and J are TRBV7-9 and TRBJ2-2, with D maybe TRBD1 (5 bases). The CDR3 extends over 14 amino acids. V was trimmed by 2 bases and J by 1 base, leaving 5 bases between them. CDR1 and CDR2 from the germline V gene are SEHNR and FQNEAQ (reference sequence). The CDR3 DNA follows: TGTGCCAGCAGCTTAAGGGGGAACACCGGGGAGCTGTTTTTT. It specifies CASSLRGNTGELFF.

This rearrangement joins TRBV7-2 to TRBJ2-2, with 9 bases matching TRBD2. The CDR3 runs 15 residues. The ends lost 6 bases at V and 5 bases at J; junction bases unmatched: 7. Germline V lookup: CDR1 SGHTA, CDR2 FQGNSA. The chain's CDR3 is CASRVGGGGTGELFF. The CDR3 coding sequence is TGTGCCAGCAGAGTGGGCGGGGGGGGAACCGGGGAGCTGTTTTTT.

There are a few counts of this clone. The genes are TRBV7-2 and TRBJ1-2; a weak D match, TRBD1 (6 bases). The V gene's germline CDR1 is SGHTA and CDR2 FQGNSA. The V gene lost 5 bases and the J gene lost 4 bases, with 11 bases spanning the gap. The CDR3 contains 13 residues. In DNA, the CDR3 is TGTGCCAGCAGCCGACCAGGGGCCTATGGCTACACCTTC. Protein product: CASSRPGAYGYTF.

Only one count was recorded for this clone. The chain carries TRBV18 and TRBJ2-3; 11 nucleotides line up with TRBD1. The J segment lost 6 bases and the V segment lost 4 bases, leaving 6 bases of the junction unmatched. In germline, CDR1 is KGHSH, CDR2 LQKENI. This CDR3 has 15 residues. CDR3 sequence (DNA): TGTGCCAGCTCACACCTCGGGACAGGGGGGGATACGCAGTATTTT. Protein product: CASSHLGTGGDTQYF.

V usage is TRBV6-1 and J usage is TRBJ2-5; TRBD1 agrees at 8 bases. The J call may be wrong; the DNA end is better matched by TRBJ2-7. Germline CDR1 reads MNHNS; CDR2 reads SASEGT. This CDR3 spans 16 amino acids. The CDR3 reads CASSGERTGLRYEQYF. CDR3 DNA: TGTGCCAGCAGTGGAGAGAGGACAGGGCTTCGGTACGAGCAGTACTTC.

V and J are TRBV29-1 and TRBJ2-3, with D possibly matching TRBD1 (5 bases). V lost 4 bases to trimming and J lost 0 bases, with 11 bases between them. This CDR3 is 14 amino acids long. In germline, CDR1 is SQVTM, CDR2 ANQGSEA. The CDR3 spells CSVVKTASTDTQYF. CDR3 sequence (DNA): TGCAGCGTTGTGAAGACAGCTAGCACAGATACGCAGTATTTT.

The genes are TRBV2 and TRBJ1-6; possibly TRBD1 for D (5 bases). Germline-derived CDR1 and CDR2 are SNHLY and FYNNEI. Trimming removed 7 bases at V and 5 bases at J, with 12 bases between. The CDR3 runs 14 residues. CDR3 coding DNA: TGTGCCAGCACTCGACAGTTGAATAATTCACCCCTCCACTTT. This translates into CASTRQLNNSPLHF.

The chain combines TRBV15 with TRBJ1-5, with no clear D. The ends were cut back, 2 bases at V and 2 bases at J, with 16 bases in the middle. Germline CDR1 is LNHNV and CDR2 is YYDKDF (reference sequence). This CDR3 spans 17 amino acids. This CDR3 reads CATSRLFARQGNQPQHF. Written as DNA, the CDR3 is TGTGCCACCAGCAGACTCTTTGCCAGGCAAGGCAATCAGCCCCAGCATTTT.

The chain carries TRBV6-1 and TRBJ1-3, with 7 bases aligning to TRBD1. CDR3 size: 16 residues. Trimming took 4 bases from V and 4 from J; bases not matched to a gene: 10. Germline CDR1 reads MNHNS; CDR2 reads SASEGT. Here the CDR3 reads CASSGRQGPTGNTIYF. DNA for the CDR3: TGTGCCAGCAGTGGGCGACAGGGTCCAACGGGAAACACCATATATTTT.

This chain connects TRBV5-1 to TRBJ1-2; 8 bases align to TRBD1. CDR3 length equals 14 residues. V was pared by 4 bases and J by 4 bases, with 6 bases of the junction left unmatched. Germline V lookup: CDR1 SGHRS, CDR2 YFSETQ. The CDR3 loop is CASSTGQGGYGYTF. CDR3 DNA: TGCGCCAGCAGCACCGGACAGGGTGGCTATGGCTACACCTTC. Full variable domain (remainder filled in from reference TRBV5-1 and TRBJ1-2): KAGVTQTPRYLIKTRGQQVTLSCSPISGHRSVSWYQQTPGQGLQFLFEYFSETQRNKGNFPGRFSGRQFSNSRSEMNVSTLELGDSALYLCASSTGQGGYGYTFGSGTRLTVV.

The chain couples TRBV5-1 to TRBJ2-3; 12 bases agree with TRBD2. Germline CDR1 reads SGHRS; CDR2 reads YFSETQ. The V and J ends lost 4 bases and 5 bases, in that order; junction bases with no gene match: 8. The CDR3 loop spans 16 amino acids. CDR3 sequence reads: CASSKNPGLAGDTQYF. Here the CDR3 DNA reads TGCGCCAGCAGCAAAAATCCGGGACTAGCGGGAGATACGCAGTATTTT.

This chain links TRBV4-1 with TRBJ1-5; TRBD1 aligns across 7 bases. The junction had 7 bases not matched to a gene; V was cut back by 5 bases and J by 6 bases. This CDR3 region has 14 residues. Germline assignment: CDR1 MGHRA and CDR2 YSYEKL. The CDR3 DNA sequence: TGCGCCAGCAGCAAGGGGGCCGGCGGTCAGCCCCAGCATTTT. Amino acid sequence: CASSKGAGGQPQHF.

J is TRBJ1-1 and V is TRBV6-5, with D perhaps TRBD1 (5 bases). This CDR3 has 15 residues. Between the trimmed V and J ends, which lost 5 bases and 1 base, there was a span of 14 bases. In germline, CDR1 is MNHEY, CDR2 SVGAGI. CDR3 bases: TGTGCCAGCAGTGGGGGGGACCGCCCGAACACTGAAGCTTTCTTT. The encoded protein is CASSGGDRPNTEAFF.

This clone has only one observation. The V gene is TRBV5-1, the J gene TRBJ1-6; 7 positions agree with TRBD1. V was clipped by 1 base and J by 11 bases; unmatched bases: 6. This CDR3 spans 14 amino acids. Germline-derived CDR1 and CDR2 are SGHRS and YFSETQ. The CDR3 coding sequence is TGCGCCAGCAGCTTGAGTGGACAGGCTGCACCCCTCCACTTT. It specifies CASSLSGQAAPLHF.